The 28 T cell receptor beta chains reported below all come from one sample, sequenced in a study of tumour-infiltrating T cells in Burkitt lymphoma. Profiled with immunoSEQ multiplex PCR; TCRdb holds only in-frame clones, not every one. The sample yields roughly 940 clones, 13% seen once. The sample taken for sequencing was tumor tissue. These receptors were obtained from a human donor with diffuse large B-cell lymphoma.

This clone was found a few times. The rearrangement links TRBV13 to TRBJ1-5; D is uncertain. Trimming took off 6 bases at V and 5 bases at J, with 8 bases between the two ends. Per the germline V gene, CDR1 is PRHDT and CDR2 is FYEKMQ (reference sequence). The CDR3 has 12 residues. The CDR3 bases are TGTGCCAGCAGTATCAAGGATCAGCCCCAGCATTTT. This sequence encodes CASSIKDQPQHF.

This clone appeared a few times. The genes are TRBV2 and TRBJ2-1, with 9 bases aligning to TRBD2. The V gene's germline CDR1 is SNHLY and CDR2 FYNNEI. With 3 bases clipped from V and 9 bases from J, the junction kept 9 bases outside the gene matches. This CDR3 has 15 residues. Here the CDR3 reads CASSDVAGVSGEQFF. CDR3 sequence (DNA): TGTGCCAGCAGTGATGTAGCGGGAGTATCGGGTGAGCAGTTCTTC.

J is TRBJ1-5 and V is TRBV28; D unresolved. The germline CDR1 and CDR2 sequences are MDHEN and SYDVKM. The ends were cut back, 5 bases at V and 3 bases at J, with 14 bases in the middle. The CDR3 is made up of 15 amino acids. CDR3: CASSRELWVNQPQHF. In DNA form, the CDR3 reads TGTGCCAGCAGTCGGGAGCTCTGGGTCAATCAGCCCCAGCATTTT.

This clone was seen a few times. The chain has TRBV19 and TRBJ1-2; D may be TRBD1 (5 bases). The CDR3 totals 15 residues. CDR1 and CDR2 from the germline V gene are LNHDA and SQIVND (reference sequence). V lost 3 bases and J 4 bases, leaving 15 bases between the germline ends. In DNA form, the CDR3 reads TGTGCCAGTAGTATCCATCTTGGGGACTCCTATGGCTACACCTTC. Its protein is CASSIHLGDSYGYTF.

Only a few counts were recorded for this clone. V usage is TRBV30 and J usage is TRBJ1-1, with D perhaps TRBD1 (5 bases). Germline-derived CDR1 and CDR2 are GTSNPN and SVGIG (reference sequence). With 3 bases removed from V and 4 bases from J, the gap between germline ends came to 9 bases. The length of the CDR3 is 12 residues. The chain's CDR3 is CAWSPGFTEAFF. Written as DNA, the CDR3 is TGTGCCTGGAGCCCAGGGTTCACTGAAGCTTTCTTT.

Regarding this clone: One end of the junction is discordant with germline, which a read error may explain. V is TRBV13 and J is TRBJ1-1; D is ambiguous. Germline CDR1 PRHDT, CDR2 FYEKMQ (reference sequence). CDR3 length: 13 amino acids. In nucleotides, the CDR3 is TGTGTCAGCAGCCCAACAGAATACACTGAAGCTTTCTTT. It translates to CVSSPTEYTEAFF.

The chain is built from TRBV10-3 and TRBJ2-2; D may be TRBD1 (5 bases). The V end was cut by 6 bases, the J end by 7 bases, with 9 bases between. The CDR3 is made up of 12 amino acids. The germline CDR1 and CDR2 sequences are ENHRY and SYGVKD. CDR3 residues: CAIRQANGELFF. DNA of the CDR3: TGTGCCATCAGACAGGCAAACGGGGAGCTGTTTTTT.

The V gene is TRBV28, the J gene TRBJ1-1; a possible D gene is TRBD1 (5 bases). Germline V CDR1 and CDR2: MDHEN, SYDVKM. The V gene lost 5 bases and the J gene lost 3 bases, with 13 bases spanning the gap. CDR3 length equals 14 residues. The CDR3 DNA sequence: TGTGCCAGCAGTCCTCCTCAGGGATACACTGAAGCTTTCTTT. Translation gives CASSPPQGYTEAFF.

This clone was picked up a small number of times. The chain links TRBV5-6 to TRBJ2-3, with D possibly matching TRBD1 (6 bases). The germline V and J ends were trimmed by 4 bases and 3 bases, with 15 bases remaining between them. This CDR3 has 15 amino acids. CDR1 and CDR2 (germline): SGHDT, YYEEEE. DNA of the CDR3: TGTGCCAGCAGCCCGACCAGGGGAATTACAGATACGCAGTATTTT. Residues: CASSPTRGITDTQYF.

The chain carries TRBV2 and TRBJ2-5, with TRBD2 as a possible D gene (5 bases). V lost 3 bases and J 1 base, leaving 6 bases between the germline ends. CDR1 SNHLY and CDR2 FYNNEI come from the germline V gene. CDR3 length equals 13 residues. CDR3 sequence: CASSDGLQETQYF. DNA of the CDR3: TGTGCCAGCAGTGATGGACTCCAAGAGACCCAGTACTTC.

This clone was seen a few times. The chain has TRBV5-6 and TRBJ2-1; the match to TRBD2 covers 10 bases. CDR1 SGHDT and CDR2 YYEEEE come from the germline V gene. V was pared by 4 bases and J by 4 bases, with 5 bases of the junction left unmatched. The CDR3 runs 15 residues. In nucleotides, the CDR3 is TGTGCCAGCAGCGTCGGACTAGCGGATTACAATGAGCAGTTCTTC. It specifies CASSVGLADYNEQFF.

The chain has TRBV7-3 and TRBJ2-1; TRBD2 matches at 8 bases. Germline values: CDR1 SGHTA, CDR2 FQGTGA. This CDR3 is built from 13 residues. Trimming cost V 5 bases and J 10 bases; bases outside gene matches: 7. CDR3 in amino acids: CASSLFSGAEQFF. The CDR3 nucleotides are TGTGCCAGCAGCCTCTTTAGCGGGGCAGAGCAGTTCTTC.

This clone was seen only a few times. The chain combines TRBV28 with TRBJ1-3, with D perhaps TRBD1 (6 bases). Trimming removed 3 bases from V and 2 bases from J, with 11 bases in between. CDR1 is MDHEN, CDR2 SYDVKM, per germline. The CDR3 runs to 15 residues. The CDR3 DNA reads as TGTGCCAGCAGTTTTCCGGGACAACCTGGAAACACCATATATTTT. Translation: CASSFPGQPGNTIYF.

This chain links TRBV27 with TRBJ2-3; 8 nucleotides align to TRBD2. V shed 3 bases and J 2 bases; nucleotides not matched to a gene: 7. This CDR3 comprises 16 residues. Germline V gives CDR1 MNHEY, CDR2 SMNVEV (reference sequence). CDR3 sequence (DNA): TGTGCCAGCAGTTTGGTGCGGGAGGTCCCCACAGATACGCAGTATTTT. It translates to CASSLVREVPTDTQYF.

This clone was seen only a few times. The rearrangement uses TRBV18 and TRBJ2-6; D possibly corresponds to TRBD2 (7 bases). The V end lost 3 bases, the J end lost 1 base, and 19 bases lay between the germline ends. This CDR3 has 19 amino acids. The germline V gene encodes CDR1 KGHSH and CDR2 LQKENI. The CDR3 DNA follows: TGTGCCAGCTCACCCAGGGGAGGGTCCATCCTTTCTGGGGCCAACGTCCTGACTTTC. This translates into CASSPRGGSILSGANVLTF.

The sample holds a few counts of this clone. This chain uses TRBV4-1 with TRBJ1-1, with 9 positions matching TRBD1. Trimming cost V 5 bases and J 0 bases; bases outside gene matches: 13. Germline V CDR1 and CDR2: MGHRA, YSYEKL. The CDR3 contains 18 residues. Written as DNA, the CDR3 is TGCGCCAGCAGCTTCCGGACAGGGGAAAATACCATGAACACTGAAGCTTTCTTT. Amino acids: CASSFRTGENTMNTEAFF.

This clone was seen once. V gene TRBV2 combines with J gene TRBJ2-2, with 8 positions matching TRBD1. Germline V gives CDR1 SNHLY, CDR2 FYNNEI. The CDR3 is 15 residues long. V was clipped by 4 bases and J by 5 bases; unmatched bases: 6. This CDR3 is CASSGLTGGTGELFF. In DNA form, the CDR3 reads TGTGCCAGCAGTGGGCTTACAGGGGGGACCGGGGAGCTGTTTTTT.

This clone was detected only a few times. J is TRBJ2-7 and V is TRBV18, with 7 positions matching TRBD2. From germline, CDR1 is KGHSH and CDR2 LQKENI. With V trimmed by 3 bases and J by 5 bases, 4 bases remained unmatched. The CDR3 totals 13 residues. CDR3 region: CASSPGGSDEQYF. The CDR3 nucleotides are TGTGCCAGCTCACCGGGCGGGAGCGACGAGCAGTACTTC.

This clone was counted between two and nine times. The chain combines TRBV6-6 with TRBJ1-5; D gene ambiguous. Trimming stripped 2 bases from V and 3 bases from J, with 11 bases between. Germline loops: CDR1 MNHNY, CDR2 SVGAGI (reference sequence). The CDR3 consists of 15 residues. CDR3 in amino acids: CASSYGHSVNQPQHF. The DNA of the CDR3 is TGTGCCAGCAGTTACGGCCATTCAGTCAATCAGCCCCAGCATTTT.

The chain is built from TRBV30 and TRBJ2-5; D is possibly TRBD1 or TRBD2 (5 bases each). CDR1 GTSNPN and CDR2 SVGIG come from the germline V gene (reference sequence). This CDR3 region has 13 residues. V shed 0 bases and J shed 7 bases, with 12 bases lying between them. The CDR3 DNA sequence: TGTGCCTGGAGTGTGGGACCCCCAGGGACCCAGTACTTC. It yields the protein CAWSVGPPGTQYF. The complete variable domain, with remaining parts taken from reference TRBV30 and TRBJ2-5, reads SQTIHQWPATLVQPVGSPLSLECTVEGTSNPNLYWYRQAAGRGLQLLFYSVGIGQISSEVPQNLSASRPQDRQFILSSKKLLLSDSGFYLCAWSVGPPGTQYFGPGTRLLVL.

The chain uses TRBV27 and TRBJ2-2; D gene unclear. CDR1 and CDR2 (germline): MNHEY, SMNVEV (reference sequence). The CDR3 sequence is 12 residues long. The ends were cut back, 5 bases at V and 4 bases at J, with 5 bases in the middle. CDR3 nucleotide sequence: TGTGCCAGCAGTCCTCTCACCGGGGAGCTGTTTTTT. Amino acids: CASSPLTGELFF.

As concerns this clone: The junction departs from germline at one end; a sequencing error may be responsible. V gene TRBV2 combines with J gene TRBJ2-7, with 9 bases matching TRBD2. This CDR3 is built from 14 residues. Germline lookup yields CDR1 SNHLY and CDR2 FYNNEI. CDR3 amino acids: CTSSMAGGSYEQYF. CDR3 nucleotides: TGTACCAGCAGTATGGCGGGAGGGTCCTACGAGCAGTACTTC.

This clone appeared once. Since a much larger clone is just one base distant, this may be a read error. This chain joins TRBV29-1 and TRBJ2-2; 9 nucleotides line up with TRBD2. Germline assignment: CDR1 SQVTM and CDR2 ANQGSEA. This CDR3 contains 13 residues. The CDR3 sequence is CSIEVAGAGELFF. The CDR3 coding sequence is TGCAGCATTGAGGTAGCGGGGGCCGGGGAGCTGTTTTTT.

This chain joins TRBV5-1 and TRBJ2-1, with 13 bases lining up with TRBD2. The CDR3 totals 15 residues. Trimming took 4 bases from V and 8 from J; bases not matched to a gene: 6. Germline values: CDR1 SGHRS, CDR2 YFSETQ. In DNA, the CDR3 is TGCGCCAGCAGCCTTGGACTAGCGGGAGTTTATGAGCAGTTCTTC. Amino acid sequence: CASSLGLAGVYEQFF.

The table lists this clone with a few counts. CDR3 region: CASSYGTGDEQFF. The CDR3 DNA reads as TGTGCCAGCAGCTATGGGACAGGGGATGAGCAGTTCTTC. The chain recombines TRBV7-3 with TRBJ2-1; TRBD1 agrees at 10 bases. The V and J ends lost 4 bases and 8 bases, in that order; junction bases with no gene match: 2. The CDR3 contains 13 residues. CDR1 SGHTA and CDR2 FQGTGA come from the germline V gene.

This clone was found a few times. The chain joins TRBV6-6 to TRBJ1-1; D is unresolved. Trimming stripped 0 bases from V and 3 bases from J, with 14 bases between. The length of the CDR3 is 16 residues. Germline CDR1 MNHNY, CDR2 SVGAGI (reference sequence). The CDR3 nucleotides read TGTGCCAGCAGTTACTCGCCAAGAGTAGGAGACACTGAAGCTTTCTTT. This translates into CASSYSPRVGDTEAFF.

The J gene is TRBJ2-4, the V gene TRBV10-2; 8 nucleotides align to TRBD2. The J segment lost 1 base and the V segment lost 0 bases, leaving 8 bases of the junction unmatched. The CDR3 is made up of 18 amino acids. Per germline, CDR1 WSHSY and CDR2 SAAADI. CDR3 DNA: TGCGCCAGCAGTGAGTCGCGTCTAGCGGGCCACGCCAAAAACATTCAGTACTTC. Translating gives CASSESRLAGHAKNIQYF.

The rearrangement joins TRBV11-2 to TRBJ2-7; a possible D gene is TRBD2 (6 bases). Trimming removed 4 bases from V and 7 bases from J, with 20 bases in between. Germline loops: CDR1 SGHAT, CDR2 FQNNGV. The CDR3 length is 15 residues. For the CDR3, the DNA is TGTGCCAGCAGCTCGGATAGCGGAAGCCTACTAGAGCAGTACTTC. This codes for CASSSDSGSLLEQYF.